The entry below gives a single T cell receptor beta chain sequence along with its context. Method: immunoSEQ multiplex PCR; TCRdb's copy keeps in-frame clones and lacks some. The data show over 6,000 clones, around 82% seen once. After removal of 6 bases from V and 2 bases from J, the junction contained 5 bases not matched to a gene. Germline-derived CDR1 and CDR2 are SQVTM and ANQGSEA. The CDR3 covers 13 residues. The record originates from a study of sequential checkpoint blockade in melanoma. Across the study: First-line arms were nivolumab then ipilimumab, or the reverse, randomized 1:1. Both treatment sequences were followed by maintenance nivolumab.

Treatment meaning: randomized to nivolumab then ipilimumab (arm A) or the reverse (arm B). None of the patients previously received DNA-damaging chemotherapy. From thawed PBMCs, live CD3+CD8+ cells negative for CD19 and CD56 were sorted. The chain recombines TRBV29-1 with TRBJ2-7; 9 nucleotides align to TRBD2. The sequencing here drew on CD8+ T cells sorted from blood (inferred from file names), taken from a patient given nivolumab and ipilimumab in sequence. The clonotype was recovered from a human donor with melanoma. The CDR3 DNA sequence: TGCAGCGTCCTGCGGGAGGGCCCCTACGAGCAGTACTTC. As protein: CSVLREGPYEQYF.